A single sample gave rise to the 20 T cell receptor beta chains below, sequenced in a study of a mutant IDH1 vaccine in newly diagnosed glioma. The sample's time point: week 35, safety follow-up. Topical imiquimod accompanied each vaccine dose, which consisted of 300 ug of mutant IDH1 20-mer peptide. Here immunoSEQ multiplex PCR was the method, and the copy in TCRdb shows in-frame clones only, minus some. The sample has about 26,000 clones; roughly 83% are singletons. These TCRs' antigens remain unknown. Material: PBMCs, obtained from a glioma patient whose treatment included an IDH1 peptide vaccine. The receptors here all came from a man aged 25-45 years with glioma.

The V call is TRBV7-9, the J call TRBJ1-1, with a possible D match to TRBD1 (5 bases). Per the germline V gene, CDR1 is SEHNR and CDR2 is FQNEAQ (reference sequence). The V and J ends lost 3 bases and 10 bases respectively, with 12 bases between them. CDR3 length equals 12 residues. CDR3 DNA sequence: TGTGCCAGCAGCTTGGTGGGGGGAACAGCTTTCTTT. Residues: CASSLVGGTAFF. Together with reference TRBV7-9 and TRBJ1-1, the CDR3 gives the full variable domain: DTGVSQNPRHKITKRGQNVTFRCDPISEHNRLYWYRQTLGQGPEFLTYFQNEAQLEKSRLLSDRFSAERPKGSFSTLEIQRTEQGDSAMYLCASSLVGGTAFFGQGTRLTVV.

The chain is built from TRBV19 and TRBJ1-5, with D unresolved. The CDR3 is made up of 14 amino acids. With 10 bases removed from V and 7 bases from J, the gap between germline ends came to 20 bases. Per the germline V gene, CDR1 is LNHDA and CDR2 is SQIVND (reference sequence). DNA for the CDR3: TGTGCCACTGGGGTGATTGAGCGGGCACAGCCCCAGCATTTT. This encodes CATGVIERAQPQHF.

The gene calls are TRBV21-1 and TRBJ2-7; the DNA was not used to check the table's D call, TRBD1. TRBV21-1 is described as a pseudogene. The CDR3 sequence is 11 residues long. In DNA form, the CDR3 reads TGTGCCAGCAGCAAAAAATACAGGCAGTACTTC. The encoded protein is CASSKKYRQYF.

The table lists this clone with a few counts. The chain combines TRBV5-1 with TRBJ1-1; the D is unclear. In germline, CDR1 is SGHRS, CDR2 YFSETQ. The germline V and J ends were trimmed by 4 bases and 1 base, with 11 bases remaining between them. The CDR3 is 14 amino acids. CDR3 loop: CASSPVVGNTEAFF. DNA of the CDR3: TGCGCCAGCAGCCCAGTCGTGGGGAACACTGAAGCTTTCTTT.

V and J are TRBV14 and TRBJ2-1, with D possibly matching TRBD2 (5 bases). The length of the CDR3 is 15 residues. The V gene lost 0 bases and the J gene lost 6 bases, with 12 bases spanning the gap. Germline assignment: CDR1 SGHDN and CDR2 FVKESK. The CDR3 reads CASSQDHRTANEQFF. The CDR3 DNA reads TGTGCCAGCAGCCAAGATCATCGGACTGCCAATGAGCAGTTCTTC.

V gene TRBV7-9 combines with J gene TRBJ2-7, with D tentatively TRBD1 (5 bases). This CDR3 spans 12 amino acids. Germline CDR1 is SEHNR and CDR2 is FQNEAQ (reference sequence). V shed 5 bases and J shed 5 bases, with 10 bases lying between them. This CDR3 reads CASSGTGNEQYF. CDR3 DNA: TGTGCCAGCAGCGGCACAGGAAACGAGCAGTACTTC.

The V and J genes are TRBV7-9 and TRBJ1-6; perhaps TRBD1 as D (5 bases). V was shortened by 5 bases and J by 10 bases, with 15 bases between the two germline ends. The germline V gene encodes CDR1 SEHNR and CDR2 FQNEAQ (reference sequence). The CDR3 is 14 amino acids. Here the CDR3 reads CASSRDVGGSPLHF. CDR3 DNA sequence: TGTGCCAGCAGCCGAGACGTGGGGGGATCACCCCTCCACTTT.

The chain carries TRBV27 and TRBJ2-7, with D tentatively TRBD2 (5 bases). Germline values: CDR1 MNHEY, CDR2 SMNVEV (reference sequence). With 5 bases removed from V and 5 bases from J, the gap between germline ends came to 16 bases. This CDR3 is built from 14 residues. In DNA, the CDR3 is TGTGCCAGCAGTCCATCCGGGAATTGGGACGAGCAGTACTTC. It is translated as CASSPSGNWDEQYF.

The rearrangement joins TRBV7-2 to TRBJ2-1; D unresolved. V lost 1 base and J 2 bases, leaving 12 bases between the germline ends. Germline-derived CDR1 and CDR2 are SGHTA and FQGNSA. The CDR3 is made up of 16 amino acids. DNA for the CDR3: TGTGCCAGCAGCTTAGTCCCAGATACTACCTACAATGAGCAGTTCTTC. Translation: CASSLVPDTTYNEQFF.

The CDR3 is CASSLSGYGVNYGYTF. CDR3 nucleotides: TGTGCCAGCAGTTTATCAGGATATGGGGTCAACTATGGCTACACCTTC. The chain is built from TRBV27 and TRBJ1-2; D call uncertain. The V end was cut by 0 bases, the J end by 2 bases, with 13 bases between. In germline, CDR1 is MNHEY, CDR2 SMNVEV (reference sequence). The CDR3 is 16 residues long.

The V and J genes are TRBV12-5 and TRBJ2-7; 9 bases match TRBD1. CDR3 size: 14 residues. V shed 8 bases, J shed 3 bases, and the junction held 8 bases outside the gene matches. Germline values: CDR1 LGHNT, CDR2 FRNRAP. DNA of the CDR3: TGTGCTAGTTCCTCGACAGGGGGTATCTACGAGCAGTACTTC. Translated, it gives CASSSTGGIYEQYF.

The chain combines TRBV30 with TRBJ1-1; D call uncertain. The CDR3 covers 13 residues. V was pared by 2 bases and J by 11 bases, with 18 bases between. Germline V gene lookup returns CDR1 GTSNPN and CDR2 SVGIG (reference sequence). The CDR3 coding sequence is TGTGCCTGGAGTAAAACCATGGCGCAGGCCGCTTTCTTT. It is translated as CAWSKTMAQAAFF.

The chain is built from TRBV5-1 and TRBJ2-2, with D maybe TRBD1 (5 bases). The CDR3 is 15 amino acids. CDR1 and CDR2 from the germline V gene are SGHRS and YFSETQ. V was trimmed by 0 bases and J by 5 bases, leaving 11 bases between them. The CDR3 protein is CASSLGQGKTGELFF. In nucleotides, the CDR3 is TGCGCCAGCAGCTTGGGGCAGGGTAAAACCGGGGAGCTGTTTTTT.

This clone has a single count. This chain connects TRBV6-6 to TRBJ1-1; D perhaps matches TRBD1 (6 bases). This CDR3 is 15 amino acids long. Per germline, CDR1 MNHNY and CDR2 SVGAGI (reference sequence). The V end lost 5 bases, the J end lost 1 base, and 14 bases lay between the germline ends. CDR3 sequence (DNA): TGTGCCAGCAGTGTTCCGGGGGCCCAGAACACTGAAGCTTTCTTT. Amino acid sequence: CASSVPGAQNTEAFF.

This rearrangement joins TRBV19 to TRBJ1-2; no clear D gene. Trimming removed 3 bases from V and 1 base from J, with 6 bases in between. This CDR3 has 13 residues. Per germline, CDR1 LNHDA and CDR2 SQIVND (reference sequence). The CDR3 protein is CASSMGGNYGYTF. For the CDR3, the DNA is TGTGCCAGTAGTATGGGTGGTAACTATGGCTACACCTTC.

This clone showed up just a few times. The rearrangement links TRBV30 to TRBJ1-5; 9 bases match TRBD1. J lost 5 bases, V lost 0 bases, and 5 bases had no gene match. There are 15 residues in the CDR3. CDR1 and CDR2 (germline): GTSNPN, SVGIG (reference sequence). CDR3 bases: TGTGCCTGGAGTGTACAGGGACAGGGATATCAGCCCCAGCATTTT. Protein product: CAWSVQGQGYQPQHF.

The rearrangement uses TRBV13 and TRBJ2-7; 8 positions match TRBD1. CDR3 length equals 14 residues. The J segment lost 7 bases and the V segment lost 4 bases, leaving 9 bases of the junction unmatched. Germline V gives CDR1 PRHDT, CDR2 FYEKMQ (reference sequence). As DNA, the CDR3 is TGTGCCAGCAGCTCCGACAGGGGCCCCGCAGAGCAGTACTTC. This sequence encodes CASSSDRGPAEQYF.

The CDR3 sequence: CASSVGVGQSSYNEQFF. CDR3 in DNA: TGTGCCAGCAGCGTAGGGGTTGGACAGAGCTCCTACAATGAGCAGTTCTTC. The J gene is TRBJ2-1, the V gene TRBV9, with a tentative D call TRBD1 (6 bases). Between the trimmed V and J ends, which lost 0 bases and 0 bases, there was a span of 13 bases. The CDR3 loop spans 17 amino acids. Germline-derived CDR1 and CDR2 are SGDLS and YYNGEE.

This rearrangement joins TRBV19 to TRBJ1-4, with a weak D call TRBD1 (5 bases). Germline CDR1 reads LNHDA; CDR2 reads SQIVND (reference sequence). Trimming left V 9 bases short and J 0 bases short, with 14 bases between. This CDR3 region has 15 residues. CDR3 bases: TGTGCCAGCTCGCGTGTACAGGCAACTAATGAAAAACTGTTTTTT. Translated: CASSRVQATNEKLFF.

The V call is TRBV30, the J call TRBJ1-6, with 7 positions matching TRBD1. The germline gives CDR1 GTSNPN, CDR2 SVGIG (reference sequence). The CDR3 has 13 amino acids. Trimming at V came to 4 bases and at J to 6 bases, leaving 3 bases not matched to a gene. The CDR3 is CAWMRDSNSPLHF. For the CDR3, the DNA is TGTGCCTGGATGCGGGACAGTAATTCACCCCTCCACTTT.